This T cell receptor (beta chain) is from a study of vaccination effects on CD4 cells after COVID-19. For this clone: The antigen is not known.

This CDR3 is built from 13 residues. CDR1 and CDR2 (germline): WSHSY, SAAADI. Trimming took 7 bases from V and 1 from J, leaving 9 bases between them. TCRdb keeps only in-frame clones here, not all; method: immunoSEQ multiplex PCR. The repertoire holds 50,000 to 75,000 clones, with roughly 80% as singletons. Having been cultured for around ten days, the cells underwent CD4+ T cell isolation. Nobody among the vaccine recipients had prior SARS-CoV-2 infection (nucleocapsid antibodies were negative). The source of this sequence is a human donor who received a COVID-19 vaccine. The chain recombines TRBV10-2 with TRBJ2-3, with D possibly being TRBD1 or TRBD2 (5 bases each). The sample in question was CD4+ T cells from PBMCs cultured without peptide, obtained before COVID-19 vaccination. DNA of the CDR3: TGCGCCAGCACTGTGGGGGGCACAGATACGCAGTATTTT. Protein sequence: CASTVGGTDTQYF.